The 29 T cell receptor beta chains below all came from one sample that was sequenced in a study of T cells in Graves' hyperthyroidism and ophthalmopathy. Amplified TCR beta CDR3 regions came from RNA transcripts. The TCR CDR3 was amplified in a first-round RT-PCR using the HTBI primer set. Using its own MiXCR run on the multiplex PCR reads, TCRdb lists one record per CDR3 protein. The repertoire has roughly 660,000 distinct CDR3 sequences, about 18% of them found once; the top ten carry around 16%. Sequenced sample: blood. These receptors were obtained from a man aged 45 to 65 with Graves' hyperthyroidism.

The chain joins TRBV25-1 to TRBJ1-1; 8 nucleotides line up with TRBD1. Trimming removed 3 bases from V and 5 bases from J; junction bases left unmatched: 2. The length of the CDR3 is 13 residues. Germline V lookup: CDR1 MGHDK, CDR2 SYGVNS. In DNA form, the CDR3 reads TGTGCCAGCAGTGACTACAGGGGGACTGAAGCTTTCTTT. Protein: CASSDYRGTEAFF.

Only a few counts were recorded for this clonotype. The chain joins TRBV18 to TRBJ2-7; D tentatively reads TRBD1 or TRBD2 (5 bases each). This CDR3 has 16 amino acids. The germline V gene has CDR1 KGHSH and CDR2 LQKENI. V dropped 1 base and J dropped 1 base, with 14 bases sitting between them. In nucleotides, the CDR3 is TGTGCCAGCTCACCACGGGACCACGACTGGTCCTACGAGCAGTACTTC. It yields the protein CASSPRDHDWSYEQYF.

This clonotype came up many times. The DNA of the CDR3 is TGTGCCAGCAGTTTAAAGCCGGTCTACAATGAGCAGTTCTTC. Protein sequence: CASSLKPVYNEQFF. The genes are TRBV12-3 or TRBV12-4 and TRBJ2-1; D call uncertain. V was shortened by 2 bases and J by 3 bases, with 8 bases between the two germline ends. There are 14 residues in the CDR3.

The CDR3 loop is CASSPDRALNNSPLHF. In DNA form, the CDR3 reads TGTGCCAGCTCACCGGACAGGGCCCTAAATAATTCACCCCTCCACTTT. The genes are TRBV18 and TRBJ1-6; 8 bases are shared with TRBD1. J was trimmed by 5 bases and V by 3 bases; bases with no gene match: 6. The CDR3 sequence is 16 residues long. Germline CDR1 KGHSH, CDR2 LQKENI.

The rearrangement uses TRBV9 and TRBJ2-1; tentative D call: TRBD2 (6 bases). The CDR3 is made up of 16 amino acids. Germline loops: CDR1 SGDLS, CDR2 YYNGEE. V lost 3 bases and J 1 base, leaving 14 bases between the germline ends. CDR3 nucleotide sequence: TGTGCCAGCAGCGAGAGCGAGCGGGCTTCCTACAATGAGCAGTTCTTC. Its protein product is CASSESERASYNEQFF.

CDR3 bases: TGTGCCAGCAGTTACTCGTTAGTTACTGGTCTCAATGAGCAGTTCTTC. This sequence encodes CASSYSLVTGLNEQFF. This rearrangement joins TRBV6-2 or TRBV6-3 to TRBJ2-1; D is undetermined. V was cut by 0 bases and J by 6 bases, with 15 bases left in between. The CDR3 has 16 residues. The germline gives CDR1 MNHEY, CDR2 SVGEGT.

This clonotype was detected only a few times. This chain uses TRBV5-1 with TRBJ1-1; 7 bases are shared with TRBD1. V lost 4 bases to trimming and J lost 1 base; unmatched junction nucleotides: 7. This CDR3 has 15 residues. Germline CDR1 SGHRS, CDR2 YFSETQ. CDR3 coding DNA: TGCGCCAGCAGCCGACTCAGGGGGGGGAACACTGAAGCTTTCTTT. It specifies CASSRLRGGNTEAFF.

This clonotype was counted only a few times. The rearrangement joins TRBV5-1 to TRBJ1-4; tentative D call: TRBD1 (5 bases). The CDR3 is 15 residues long. Germline V gives CDR1 SGHRS, CDR2 YFSETQ. Trimming took 0 bases from V and 8 from J, leaving 14 bases between them. The DNA for the CDR3 is TGCGCCAGCAGCTTGGCCACGGGGAGGGGAGAAAAACTGTTTTTT. This translates into CASSLATGRGEKLFF.

This clonotype was recorded many times. The chain employs TRBV19 and TRBJ2-7, with 7 positions matching TRBD2. The CDR3 is 16 amino acids. Per germline, CDR1 LNHDA and CDR2 SQIVND (reference sequence). The V segment lost 5 bases and the J segment 0 bases; nucleotides outside the gene matches: 10. The CDR3 protein is CASSASGRGSSYEQYF. The CDR3 DNA sequence: TGTGCCAGTAGTGCCTCGGGGCGGGGGAGCTCCTACGAGCAGTACTTC. Full variable domain (outside the CDR3, taken from reference TRBV19 and TRBJ2-7): DGGITQSPKYLFRKEGQNVTLSCEQNLNHDAMYWYRQDPGQGLRLIYYSQIVNDFQKGDIAEGYSVSREKKESFPLTVTSAQKNPTAFYLCASSASGRGSSYEQYFGPGTRLTVT.

The J gene is TRBJ1-5, the V gene TRBV27; no reliable D call. This CDR3 is built from 15 residues. The germline V and J ends were trimmed by 5 bases and 0 bases, with 11 bases remaining between them. Germline values: CDR1 MNHEY, CDR2 SMNVEV (reference sequence). The chain's CDR3 is CASSLIFDSNQPQHF. As DNA, the CDR3 is TGTGCCAGCAGTCTCATATTTGATAGCAATCAGCCCCAGCATTTT.

This clonotype was seen more than once but under ten times. The genes are TRBV10-1 and TRBJ2-3; TRBD1 might be the D (5 bases). Deletions cut 2 bases from V and 0 bases from J, with 9 bases between. The CDR3 length is 15 residues. CDR1 WNHNN and CDR2 SYGVQD come from the germline V gene (reference sequence). CDR3 region: CASSEKGESTDTQYF. The CDR3 DNA reads as TGCGCCAGCAGTGAGAAAGGGGAAAGCACAGATACGCAGTATTTT.

Many counts were recorded for this clonotype. The chain recombines TRBV9 with TRBJ2-7, with TRBD2 matching 10 bases. Germline loops: CDR1 SGDLS, CDR2 YYNGEE. V lost 4 bases to trimming and J lost 4 bases; unmatched junction nucleotides: 2. The CDR3 contains 13 residues. Written as DNA, the CDR3 is TGTGCCAGCAGCTTTAGCGGGGGGTACGAGCAGTACTTC. Translating gives CASSFSGGYEQYF.

This chain links TRBV6-1 with TRBJ2-1; 8 bases fit TRBD2. The V gene end was trimmed by 5 bases and the J gene end by 8 bases; junction bases not matched to a gene: 14. The CDR3 has 16 amino acids. Per germline, CDR1 MNHNS and CDR2 SASEGT. CDR3 nucleotide sequence: TGTGCCAGCAGTCTTCAACTAGCGGAAAACGGGGATGAGCAGTTCTTC. This sequence encodes CASSLQLAENGDEQFF.

This clonotype has at least ten counts. V gene TRBV11-2 combines with J gene TRBJ2-1; D is perhaps TRBD2 (6 bases). Germline V gene data show CDR1 as SGHAT and CDR2 as FQNNGV. The CDR3 runs to 16 residues. Between the trimmed V and J ends, which lost 5 bases and 3 bases, there was a span of 17 bases. The CDR3: CASSRLIAEIYNEQFF. CDR3 DNA sequence: TGTGCCAGCAGCCGGCTGATAGCGGAAATCTACAATGAGCAGTTCTTC.

This chain joins TRBV12-5 and TRBJ2-7; tentative D call: TRBD2 (6 bases). Germline V lookup: CDR1 LGHNT, CDR2 FRNRAP. This CDR3 contains 13 residues. V lost 9 bases, J lost 1 base, and 13 bases lay in between. As DNA, the CDR3 is TGTGCTAGCGGCGGGACCTATTCCTACGAGCAGTACTTC. Translation: CASGGTYSYEQYF.

This clonotype was observed a handful of times. The chain combines TRBV19 with TRBJ2-2; D is perhaps TRBD1 or TRBD2 (6 bases each). This CDR3 is 14 amino acids long. V lost 7 bases, J lost 3 bases, and 12 bases lay in between. The germline V gene has CDR1 LNHDA and CDR2 SQIVND (reference sequence). The CDR3 spells CASTSGDYTGELFF. The CDR3 DNA reads as TGTGCCAGTACGTCAGGGGACTACACCGGGGAGCTGTTTTTT.

This clonotype was seen once. A much larger clone sits a single nucleotide away, making a read error possible. V is TRBV7-9 and J is TRBJ2-7; D gene uncertain. This CDR3 is built from 13 residues. Germline V gene lookup returns CDR1 SEHNR and CDR2 FQNEAQ (reference sequence). CDR3 sequence (DNA): TGTACCAGCAGCTTAAACGCACCTTACGAGCAGTACTTC. Protein product: CTSSLNAPYEQYF.

The table lists this clonotype with many counts. This chain links TRBV2 with TRBJ1-1; 7 positions agree with TRBD1. The CDR3 contains 15 residues. Germline V gene data show CDR1 as SNHLY and CDR2 as FYNNEI. After removal of 3 bases from V and 0 bases from J, the junction contained 4 bases not matched to a gene. The CDR3 spells CASSDRGIMNTEAFF. The DNA for the CDR3 is TGTGCCAGCAGTGACAGGGGGATCATGAACACTGAAGCTTTCTTT. The whole variable domain, remainder taken from reference TRBV2 and TRBJ1-1, is EPEVTQTPSHQVTQMGQEVILRCVPISNHLYFYWYRQILGQKVEFLVSFYNNEISEKSEIFDDQFSVERPDGSNFTLKIRSTKLEDSAMYFCASSDRGIMNTEAFFGQGTRLTVV.

This clonotype appeared many times. The chain has TRBV30 and TRBJ1-2; TRBD1 matches 8 bases. The V gene end was trimmed by 4 bases and the J gene end by 4 bases; junction bases not matched to a gene: 8. Germline V lookup: CDR1 GTSNPN, CDR2 SVGIG (reference sequence). The CDR3 length is 14 residues. CDR3 sequence (DNA): TGTGCCTGGACCCGGACAGGGCAACTCTATGGCTACACCTTC. This sequence encodes CAWTRTGQLYGYTF.

This clonotype has a handful of counts. V and J are TRBV7-9 and TRBJ2-1; tentatively, D is TRBD1 (6 bases). Germline V lookup: CDR1 SEHNR, CDR2 FQNEAQ (reference sequence). The CDR3 totals 15 residues. Between the trimmed V and J ends, which lost 5 bases and 6 bases, there was a span of 17 bases. This CDR3 reads CASSDWTAPINEQFF. DNA of the CDR3: TGTGCCAGCAGCGATTGGACAGCTCCCATCAATGAGCAGTTCTTC. The full variable domain, completed using reference TRBV7-9 and TRBJ2-1, is DTGVSQNPRHKITKRGQNVTFRCDPISEHNRLYWYRQTLGQGPEFLTYFQNEAQLEKSRLLSDRFSAERPKGSFSTLEIQRTEQGDSAMYLCASSDWTAPINEQFFGPGTRLTVL.

This clonotype was counted at least ten times. This chain joins TRBV10-3 and TRBJ2-7; 9 bases agree with TRBD1. The CDR3 has 12 amino acids. The germline gives CDR1 ENHRY, CDR2 SYGVKD. V gave up 9 bases and J gave up 6 bases; unmatched junction bases: 6. The CDR3 sequence is CAISGQGSEQYF. The CDR3 DNA sequence: TGTGCCATTTCGGGACAGGGTTCCGAGCAGTACTTC.

V and J are TRBV27 and TRBJ1-2; D uncertain. With 8 bases removed from V and 0 bases from J, the gap between germline ends came to 10 bases. The germline gives CDR1 MNHEY, CDR2 SMNVEV (reference sequence). The CDR3 contains 13 residues. This CDR3 is CASGPGSNYGYTF. The CDR3 nucleotides are TGTGCCAGCGGCCCGGGATCTAACTATGGCTACACCTTC.

This clonotype was detected many times. The CDR3 nucleotides read TGTGCCAGCAGTGAAAGGTCGAACACTGAAGCTTTCTTT. This translates into CASSERSNTEAFF. V and J are TRBV2 and TRBJ1-1; no firm D call. CDR3 size: 13 residues. V lost 2 bases and J lost 1, with 5 bases in between. CDR1 and CDR2 (germline): SNHLY, FYNNEI.

This clonotype was detected many times. V and J are TRBV14 and TRBJ1-1; 7 nucleotides line up with TRBD1. The V segment lost 6 bases and the J segment 2 bases; nucleotides outside the gene matches: 9. The germline V gene has CDR1 SGHDN and CDR2 FVKESK. The CDR3 consists of 15 residues. The CDR3 sequence: CASRDTGDPNTEAFF. CDR3 sequence (DNA): TGTGCCAGCAGGGACACAGGGGACCCCAACACTGAAGCTTTCTTT. Full variable domain (remainder filled in from reference TRBV14 and TRBJ1-1): EAGVTQFPSHSVIEKGQTVTLRCDPISGHDNLYWYRRVMGKEIKFLLHFVKESKQDESGMPNNRFLAERTGGTYSTLKVQPAELEDSGVYFCASRDTGDPNTEAFFGQGTRLTVV.

The table lists this clonotype with many counts. CDR3 protein: CASSPGGSGSPLHF. The CDR3 nucleotides are TGTGCCAGCAGCCCAGGGGGCAGCGGTTCACCCCTCCACTTT. V and J are TRBV7-2 and TRBJ1-6; 8 bases map to TRBD1. Germline lookup yields CDR1 SGHTA and CDR2 FQGNSA. The CDR3 totals 14 residues. After removal of 5 bases from V and 9 bases from J, the junction contained 6 bases not matched to a gene.

This clonotype was seen many times. The CDR3 reads CASSDTSNSPLHF. The CDR3 nucleotides read TGTGCCAGCAGTGACACCTCCAATTCACCCCTCCACTTT. The chain joins TRBV2 to TRBJ1-6; D is undetermined. V was trimmed by 3 bases and J by 7 bases, leaving 7 bases between them. Germline CDR1 reads SNHLY; CDR2 reads FYNNEI. The CDR3 sequence is 13 residues long.

This clonotype has a count of ten or more. The V gene is TRBV18, the J gene TRBJ2-7; no clear D gene. The germline CDR1 and CDR2 sequences are KGHSH and LQKENI. Trimming took 0 bases from V and 2 from J, leaving 8 bases between them. The CDR3 covers 14 residues. The CDR3 DNA sequence: TGTGCCAGCTCACCACCGGTCCGCACCTACGAGCAGTACTTC. It translates to CASSPPVRTYEQYF.

This clonotype was seen repeatedly, ten times or more. The chain uses TRBV11-2 and TRBJ2-5, with D unclear. V dropped 0 bases and J dropped 7 bases, with 9 bases sitting between them. Germline-derived CDR1 and CDR2 are SGHAT and FQNNGV. The CDR3 contains 13 residues. The CDR3 reads CASSLEESGTQYF. The CDR3, as DNA: TGTGCCAGCAGCTTAGAGGAGTCGGGGACCCAGTACTTC. The full variable domain, its missing parts supplied by reference TRBV11-2 and TRBJ2-5, is EAGVAQSPRYKIIEKRQSVAFWCNPISGHATLYWYQQILGQGPKLLIQFQNNGVVDDSQLPKDRFSAERLKGVDSTLKIQPAKLEDSAVYLCASSLEESGTQYFGPGTRLLVL.

This clonotype was detected ten times or more. The gene calls are TRBV9 and TRBJ2-7; TRBD2 might be the D (7 bases). The CDR3 length is 15 residues. CDR1 SGDLS and CDR2 YYNGEE come from the germline V gene. The ends were cut back, 5 bases at V and 2 bases at J, with 17 bases in the middle. The CDR3 region has the DNA TGTGCCAGCAGTGGTCCGGGCGGGGGCACCTACGAGCAGTACTTC. Its protein product is CASSGPGGGTYEQYF.